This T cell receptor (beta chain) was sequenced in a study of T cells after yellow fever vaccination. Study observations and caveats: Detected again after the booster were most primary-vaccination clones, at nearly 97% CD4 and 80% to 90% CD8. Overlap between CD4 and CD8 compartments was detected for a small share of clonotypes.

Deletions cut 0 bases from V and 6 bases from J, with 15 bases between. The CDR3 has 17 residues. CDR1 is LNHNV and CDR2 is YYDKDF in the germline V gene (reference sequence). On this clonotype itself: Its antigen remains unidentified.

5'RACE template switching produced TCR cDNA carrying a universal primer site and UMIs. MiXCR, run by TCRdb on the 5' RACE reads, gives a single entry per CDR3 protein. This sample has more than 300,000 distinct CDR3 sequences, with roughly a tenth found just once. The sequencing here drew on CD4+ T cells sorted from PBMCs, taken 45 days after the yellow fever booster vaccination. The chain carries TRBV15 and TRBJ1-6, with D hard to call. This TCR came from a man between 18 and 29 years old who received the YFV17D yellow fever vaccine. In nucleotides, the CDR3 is TGTGCCACCAGCAGAGATCGGTCGGCCCGGGGTAATTCACCCCTCCACTTT. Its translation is CATSRDRSARGNSPLHF.